This T cell receptor beta chain derives from a study of shared clonotypes between healthy human individuals. Trimming pared 2 bases from V and 3 bases from J, leaving 7 bases between. The CDR3 covers 13 residues. CDR1 and CDR2 (germline): SGHTA, FQGNSA. Method: immunoSEQ multiplex PCR; TCRdb's copy keeps in-frame clones and lacks some. The sample lists almost 750,000 clones; over 55% were seen once. Whole-study findings and limits: Specimens sampled were limited to blood, with tissue repertoires likely differing.

Both subsets, CD45RA+ naive and CD45RA-negative memory, were split from the CD4+ cells. This clone was seen a handful of times. The antigen is not known. The sample carries other DNA sequences with the same CDR3. The gene calls are TRBV7-2 and TRBJ1-1; no reliable D call. The clonotype was recovered from a woman in her 30s in good health. The sequencing sample was made of memory CD4+ T cells sorted from blood. Indicated subset: CD45RA-negative fraction. CDR3 residues: CASSLFEDTEAFF. Here the CDR3 DNA reads TGTGCCAGCAGCTTATTTGAGGACACTGAAGCTTTCTTT.